One and the same sample provided the 3 T cell receptor beta chains below, sequenced in a study of CD8 T cells in Susac syndrome. Random hexamers primed reverse transcription of 0.5 to 1 ug RNA. One entry per CDR3 protein, called by TCRdb with MiXCR from the immunoSEQ multiplex PCR reads. The sample lists around 110,000 distinct CDR3 sequences, nearly 96% occurring once. Sequencing used CD4+ T cells from PBMCs. Every receptor here comes from a human donor with Susac syndrome.

This chain uses TRBV5-5 with TRBJ1-3; 8 bases match TRBD1. V dropped 2 bases and J dropped 10; count of bases not matched to a gene: 11. CDR3 length: 15 amino acids. Germline CDR1 SGHKS, CDR2 YYEKEE (reference sequence). The CDR3 sequence: CASSFLGQGGSTIYF. CDR3 DNA: TGTGCCAGCAGCTTCCTAGGACAGGGAGGGTCAACCATATATTTT.

The V and J genes are TRBV15 and TRBJ2-4, with D perhaps TRBD1 (6 bases). V dropped 6 bases and J dropped 5 bases, with 17 bases sitting between them. Germline assignment: CDR1 LNHNV and CDR2 YYDKDF (reference sequence). The CDR3 has 15 amino acids. The CDR3: CATRRSTGPQNIQYF. The DNA of the CDR3 is TGTGCCACCAGGAGATCAACAGGGCCCCAAAACATTCAGTACTTC.

This clonotype occurred once. The chain carries TRBV29-1 and TRBJ2-1; 7 nucleotides match TRBD1. With V trimmed by 6 bases and J by 6 bases, 8 bases remained unmatched. The CDR3 is 13 amino acids. CDR1 is SQVTM and CDR2 is ANQGSEA in the germline V gene. CDR3 nucleotides: TGCAGCGTCTATGGGACAGCACCCAATGAGCAGTTCTTC. Translation gives CSVYGTAPNEQFF.